The T cell receptor beta chain under discussion was sequenced for a study of CD8 T cells in ankylosing spondylitis. Only a few counts were recorded for this clonotype. The CDR3 has 14 amino acids. Germline V gene lookup returns CDR1 SGHVS and CDR2 FQNEAQ. V lost 5 bases and J lost 10; bases outside the gene matches: 13. MiXCR was run by TCRdb on the 5' RACE reads, yielding one entry per CDR3 protein. The sample contains around 180,000 distinct CDR3 sequences, approximately 13% of which appear only once. The TCR comes from a female donor with ankylosing spondylitis or in good health (not recorded which). Input material: blood, either unsorted or a sorted T cell fraction (not recorded which). The chain joins TRBV7-8 to TRBJ1-1; the match to TRBD1 covers 7 bases. CDR3 DNA: TGTGCCAGCAGCAAAGAAATGACAGGGATGGGAGCTTTCTTT. It translates to CASSKEMTGMGAFF.